The 24 T cell receptor beta chains below come from one sample, sequenced in a study of shared clonotypes between healthy human individuals. Measured with immunoSEQ multiplex PCR; TCRdb has only the in-frame clones, and not every one. The sample contains some 2,000,000 clones, 85% to 95% of which appear only once. Sequencing was done on a sample of naive CD4+ T cells sorted from blood. Indicated subset: CD45RA+ positively selected. Source of these receptors: a man in his late teens or twenties in good health.

Turning to this clone: In the same sample, other DNA sequences code for this CDR3. The chain couples TRBV18 to TRBJ2-2; TRBD1 aligns across 7 bases. The CDR3 loop spans 15 amino acids. Germline V CDR1 and CDR2: KGHSH, LQKENI. The V segment lost 4 bases and the J segment 0 bases; nucleotides outside the gene matches: 2. This CDR3 reads CASSRQGANTGELFF. In DNA, the CDR3 is TGTGCCAGCTCACGGCAGGGGGCGAACACCGGGGAGCTGTTTTTT.

This chain connects TRBV5-1 to TRBJ1-5; 7 bases agree with TRBD1. The CDR3 has 15 residues. CDR1 and CDR2 (germline): SGHRS, YFSETQ. V was clipped by 2 bases and J by 0 bases; unmatched bases: 2. CDR3 amino acids: CASSLGQASNQPQHF. CDR3 nucleotide sequence: TGCGCCAGCAGCTTAGGACAGGCTAGCAATCAGCCCCAGCATTTT.

The chain recombines TRBV30 with TRBJ1-2; 7 positions match TRBD1. The junction had 9 bases not matched to a gene; V was cut back by 4 bases and J by 7 bases. The length of the CDR3 is 13 residues. Germline loops: CDR1 GTSNPN, CDR2 SVGIG (reference sequence). CDR3: CAWTGTGVGGYTF. In DNA form, the CDR3 reads TGTGCCTGGACCGGTACAGGGGTGGGTGGCTACACCTTC.

The gene calls are TRBV18 and TRBJ1-1; no definite D call. CDR1 is KGHSH and CDR2 is LQKENI in the germline V gene. The CDR3 length is 13 residues. V lost 2 bases and J lost 3, with 7 bases in between. This CDR3 reads CASSPTLDTEAFF. In DNA form, the CDR3 reads TGTGCCAGCTCACCAACGTTAGACACTGAAGCTTTCTTT.

As to this clone: The sample carries other DNA sequences with the same CDR3. The chain links TRBV5-1 to TRBJ1-1; D is unclear. Germline lookup yields CDR1 SGHRS and CDR2 YFSETQ. Trimming removed 0 bases from V and 0 bases from J, with 6 bases in between. The CDR3 has 14 amino acids. The CDR3, as DNA: TGCGCCAGCAGCTTGGAAGACATGAACACTGAAGCTTTCTTT. Translation: CASSLEDMNTEAFF.

The rearrangement joins TRBV11-2 to TRBJ1-6; no firm D call. The CDR3 sequence is 12 residues long. Germline V gene lookup returns CDR1 SGHAT and CDR2 FQNNGV. Trimming cost V 5 bases and J 7 bases, with 6 bases left between them. The CDR3 sequence is CASSVENSPLHF. CDR3 sequence (DNA): TGTGCCAGCAGCGTGGAAAATTCACCCCTCCACTTT.

This clone has only one observation. This chain joins TRBV4-3 and TRBJ2-5, with 8 bases that match TRBD2. Germline CDR1 is LGHNA and CDR2 is YSLEER. This CDR3 spans 15 amino acids. The ends lost 2 bases at V and 2 bases at J; junction bases unmatched: 4. CDR3 region: CASSQYTSGQETQYF. CDR3 nucleotide sequence: TGCGCCAGCAGCCAATACACTAGCGGTCAAGAGACCCAGTACTTC.

The V call is TRBV5-4, the J call TRBJ2-2, with 7 bases fitting TRBD2. This CDR3 has 19 residues. V trimming: 1 base; J trimming: 0 bases; junction bases outside the gene matches: 12. Germline loops: CDR1 SGHNT, CDR2 YYREEE (reference sequence). CDR3 sequence (DNA): TGTGCCAGCAGCTTGTGGGGATTCGCGGGGGAGTCGAACACCGGGGAGCTGTTTTTT. Translated: CASSLWGFAGESNTGELFF.

Note on this clone: Other nucleotide sequences from this sample produce the same CDR3. This chain joins TRBV2 and TRBJ2-1; D is uncertain. The CDR3 runs to 13 residues. Trimming pared 3 bases from V and 4 bases from J, leaving 7 bases between. Germline-derived CDR1 and CDR2 are SNHLY and FYNNEI. The CDR3 protein is CASSDPGYNEQFF. The CDR3 coding sequence is TGTGCCAGCAGTGACCCAGGATACAATGAGCAGTTCTTC.

The chain has TRBV7-2 and TRBJ2-1, with D unclear. Per germline, CDR1 SGHTA and CDR2 FQGNSA. The V end was cut by 3 bases, the J end by 2 bases, with 11 bases between. The CDR3 length is 15 residues. CDR3 bases: TGTGCCAGCAGCTTTAGTTATACAGCCTACAATGAGCAGTTCTTC. As protein: CASSFSYTAYNEQFF.

The chain has TRBV5-1 and TRBJ1-5; TRBD1 might be the D (5 bases). This CDR3 has 15 residues. Trimming took off 4 bases at V and 3 bases at J, with 14 bases between the two ends. CDR1 and CDR2 (germline): SGHRS, YFSETQ. CDR3 coding DNA: TGCGCCAGCAGCCTCATCTCGGGGACCAATCAGCCCCAGCATTTT. Its translation: CASSLISGTNQPQHF.

The J gene is TRBJ1-1, the V gene TRBV7-9, with a tentative D call TRBD1 (6 bases). Trimming cost V 5 bases and J 11 bases, with 15 bases left between them. CDR1 is SEHNR and CDR2 is FQNEAQ in the germline V gene (reference sequence). The CDR3 contains 12 residues. The CDR3 DNA is TGTGCCAGCAGCCTACAGGGTGCGGTGGCTTTCTTT. The encoded protein is CASSLQGAVAFF.

V and J are TRBV2 and TRBJ2-1; D is unresolved. The CDR3 has 14 amino acids. Trimming took 6 bases from V and 0 from J, leaving 9 bases between them. The V gene's germline CDR1 is SNHLY and CDR2 FYNNEI. The CDR3 reads CASRVSGSYNEQFF. DNA for the CDR3: TGTGCCAGCAGAGTATCAGGCTCCTACAATGAGCAGTTCTTC.

V is TRBV5-4 and J is TRBJ2-3; the match to TRBD2 covers 11 bases. CDR1 is SGHNT and CDR2 is YYREEE in the germline V gene (reference sequence). This CDR3 region has 17 residues. V trimming: 0 bases; J trimming: 3 bases; junction bases outside the gene matches: 6. The CDR3 sequence: CASSLGWTSGPTDTQYF. CDR3 nucleotide sequence: TGTGCCAGCAGCTTGGGGTGGACTAGCGGGCCTACAGATACGCAGTATTTT.

The CDR3 is CASEEQGAGNEQFF. The CDR3 nucleotides are TGTGCCAGCGAGGAGCAGGGGGCGGGTAATGAGCAGTTCTTC. The chain uses TRBV25-1 and TRBJ2-1; 8 positions agree with TRBD1. V shed 8 bases and J 7 bases; nucleotides not matched to a gene: 10. CDR1 and CDR2 from the germline V gene are MGHDK and SYGVNS. The CDR3 is made up of 14 amino acids.

CDR3 nucleotides: TGTGCCAGCAGTCCTCAAGGGAGCGGGGGAGAGACCCAGTACTTC. Translating it yields CASSPQGSGGETQYF. The chain links TRBV27 to TRBJ2-5; 8 bases align to TRBD2. Unmatched junction bases numbered 9, after V lost 5 bases and J lost 4 bases. Germline V gene lookup returns CDR1 MNHEY and CDR2 SMNVEV (reference sequence). This CDR3 is built from 15 residues.

This clone was recorded only once. One end of the junction fails to match germline, which may point to a read error. CDR3 protein: CASSSHMTRNSIF. Written as DNA, the CDR3 is TGTGCCAGCAGTTCACACATGACCCGAAACTCAATTTTT. The chain couples TRBV28 to TRBJ1-1, with D uncertain. The CDR3 covers 13 residues. Per germline, CDR1 MDHEN and CDR2 SYDVKM.

This chain links TRBV18 with TRBJ2-7; a weak D match, TRBD1 (6 bases). CDR1 is KGHSH and CDR2 is LQKENI in the germline V gene. V was cut by 6 bases and J by 3 bases, with 15 bases left in between. This CDR3 region has 14 residues. The CDR3 loop reads CASSPQGRYYEQYF. CDR3 bases: TGTGCCAGCTCGCCGCAGGGGAGATACTACGAGCAGTACTTC.

The V call is TRBV5-4, the J call TRBJ1-2; D gene unclear. The germline V gene has CDR1 SGHNT and CDR2 YYREEE (reference sequence). This CDR3 has 13 residues. V lost 1 base, J lost 2 bases, and 6 bases lay in between. As DNA, the CDR3 is TGTGCCAGCAGCTTGATACAGAACTATGGCTACACCTTC. Translated: CASSLIQNYGYTF.

The chain recombines TRBV19 with TRBJ2-6; D is uncertain. The germline V gene has CDR1 LNHDA and CDR2 SQIVND (reference sequence). V lost 1 base to trimming and J lost 4 bases, with 8 bases between them. The CDR3 is made up of 15 amino acids. The CDR3 DNA reads TGTGCCAGTAGTATAGGGGCTGGCGGGGCCAACGTCCTGACTTTC. As protein: CASSIGAGGANVLTF.

The rearrangement uses TRBV5-4 and TRBJ1-2; D not certain. V lost 5 bases, J lost 7 bases, and 24 bases lay in between. This CDR3 is built from 16 residues. The V gene's germline CDR1 is SGHNT and CDR2 YYREEE (reference sequence). CDR3 bases: TGTGCCAGCAGGCAGCTTGGTCCCGGTGGAGACGGTGGCTACACCTTC. Translating it yields CASRQLGPGGDGGYTF.

This chain joins TRBV5-4 and TRBJ2-5; tentative D call: TRBD1 (5 bases). This CDR3 is 13 amino acids long. Trimming stripped 1 base from V and 5 bases from J, with 9 bases between. Germline CDR1 is SGHNT and CDR2 is YYREEE (reference sequence). CDR3 region: CASSLTGWETQYF. DNA of the CDR3: TGTGCCAGCAGCTTGACAGGCTGGGAGACCCAGTACTTC.

About this clone itself: Within the sample, other DNA sequences also encode this same CDR3. The chain employs TRBV19 and TRBJ1-3, with no clear D. V lost 7 bases, J lost 1 base, and 8 bases lay in between. This CDR3 has 13 amino acids. The germline CDR1 and CDR2 sequences are LNHDA and SQIVND (reference sequence). The CDR3 spells CASTGLSGNTIYF. DNA for the CDR3: TGTGCCAGTACGGGTTTATCTGGAAACACCATATATTTT. Supplemented by reference TRBV19 and TRBJ1-3, the full variable domain reads DGGITQSPKYLFRKEGQNVTLSCEQNLNHDAMYWYRQDPGQGLRLIYYSQIVNDFQKGDIAEGYSVSREKKESFPLTVTSAQKNPTAFYLCASTGLSGNTIYFGEGSWLTVV.

This chain joins TRBV7-9 and TRBJ2-7, with 7 bases that match TRBD1. Germline V CDR1 and CDR2: SEHNR, FQNEAQ (reference sequence). V shed 5 bases and J 3 bases; nucleotides not matched to a gene: 7. The CDR3 extends over 14 amino acids. The CDR3 nucleotides are TGTGCCAGCAGCCCCAGGGGGATTAACTACGAGCAGTACTTC. It codes for CASSPRGINYEQYF.